This T cell receptor (beta chain) was observed in a study of blood T cell repertoires in COVID-19. For the study at large: Spain, Italy and the United States supplied samples that represented acute and convalescent COVID-19.

Per the original methods: Amplifying reference gene primers gave estimates of nucleated cell counts. Method: immunoSEQ multiplex PCR; TCRdb's copy keeps in-frame clones and lacks some. V, J and clone size derive from that table, while D and trimming were established from the DNA sequence. The sample lists 150,000 or so clones, 86% occurring once. This clone was detected a few times. V gave up 4 bases and J gave up 10 bases; unmatched junction bases: 18. The CDR3 extends over 17 amino acids. The V gene's germline CDR1 is SGHAT and CDR2 FQNNGV. Sequenced: peripheral blood. The sequence came from a woman in her 70s with acute or convalescent COVID-19. The chain joins TRBV11-2 to TRBJ2-1; 8 bases match TRBD2. The DNA of the CDR3 is TGTGCCAGCAGCTCCCCTTTAGGGAGCGGGAGTGGTCTGGAGCAGTTCTTC. Translation: CASSSPLGSGSGLEQFF.